Included here is one T cell receptor beta chain sequence, with context. No antigen is known for it. Germline V gene data show CDR1 as MGHRA and CDR2 as YSYEKL. This CDR3 is 14 amino acids long. Between the trimmed V and J ends, which lost 4 bases and 10 bases, there was a span of 17 bases. The record originates from a study of shared clonotypes between healthy human individuals. Study-wide points: Generally, estimated richness proved larger in naive subsets than it did in memory subsets.

Every contributor of samples was a Caucasian grown-up residing in Nashville, Tennessee. An even split of each subset's genomic DNA across several immunoSEQ plates was performed. Sequencing was performed with immunoSEQ multiplex PCR; in TCRdb, only in-frame clones are kept and a portion is missing. This sample yields more than 900,000 clones, of which 70% to 80% are seen a single time; roughly 0.55% belongs to the top ten. The receptor was derived from a young man in good health. Some clones in this sample may be carry-over from other donors' samples. Material for sequencing was memory CD4+ T cells from PBMCs. Documented subset: CD45RA-negative fraction. The J gene is TRBJ2-1, the V gene TRBV4-1; either TRBD1 or TRBD2 may supply D (6 bases each). The CDR3 is CASSLTLGGGEQFF. The CDR3, as DNA: TGCGCCAGCAGCCTCACCCTCGGGGGCGGCGAGCAGTTCTTC.